This entry lists 26 T cell receptor beta chains sequenced from one sample in a study of T cell changes during pregnancy in multiple sclerosis. Repertoires were generated with immunoSEQ multiplex PCR, while TCRdb's copy carries only in-frame clones and drops some. The table lists about 20,000 clones, 85% to 90% of them singletons. The sequencing here drew on CD8+ T cells from peripheral blood mononuclear cells, taken after pregnancy. Every receptor here comes from a female donor with multiple sclerosis, enrolled in a pregnancy study.

The rearrangement links TRBV6-4 to TRBJ2-3; TRBD2 agrees at 12 bases. Germline V gives CDR1 MRHNA, CDR2 SNTAGT. The V gene end was trimmed by 5 bases and the J gene end by 3 bases; junction bases not matched to a gene: 3. The CDR3 consists of 15 residues. CDR3 sequence (DNA): TGTGCCAGCAGTCCGACTAGCGGGGGAACAGATACGCAGTATTTT. This codes for CASSPTSGGTDTQYF.

CDR3 coding DNA: TGTGCCAGCAGTTTGGCCGGGGGGGGGCAGGATTACGAGCAGTACTTC. Protein product: CASSLAGGGQDYEQYF. This sequence joins TRBV27 and TRBJ2-7, with 8 bases lining up with TRBD2. Unmatched junction bases numbered 11, after V lost 3 bases and J lost 4 bases. CDR3 length: 16 amino acids. Germline CDR1 MNHEY, CDR2 SMNVEV (reference sequence).

CDR3 DNA sequence: TGTGCCAGCAGTTGGGAGGCTGGGGACACCATATATTTT. Translation: CASSWEAGDTIYF. V is TRBV28 and J is TRBJ1-3, with D hard to call. The CDR3 consists of 13 residues. CDR1 and CDR2 (germline): MDHEN, SYDVKM. Trimming shortened V by 4 bases and J by 8 bases, and 12 bases separated the two germline ends.

The rearrangement links TRBV5-5 to TRBJ2-1; TRBD2 matches at 7 bases. This CDR3 contains 15 residues. Per the germline V gene, CDR1 is SGHKS and CDR2 is YYEKEE (reference sequence). V shed 4 bases, J shed 5 bases, and the junction held 9 bases outside the gene matches. The CDR3 nucleotides read TGTGCCAGCAGCCCACACCGGGACTACAACAATGAGCAGTTCTTC. Translation gives CASSPHRDYNNEQFF.

The rearrangement links TRBV5-8 to TRBJ2-1; D not certain. The length of the CDR3 is 14 residues. V lost 4 bases and J lost 7, with 15 bases in between. Looked up from germline, CDR1 is SGHTS and CDR2 is YDEGEE. The CDR3 region has the DNA TGTGCCAGCAGCCTCTACCAACCCTGGAATGAGCAGTTCTTC. It yields the protein CASSLYQPWNEQFF. Supplemented by reference TRBV5-8 and TRBJ2-1, the full variable domain reads EAGVTQSPTHLIKTRGQQATLRCSPISGHTSVYWYQQALGLGLQFLLWYDEGEERNRGNFPPRFSGRQFPNYSSELNVNALELEDSALYLCASSLYQPWNEQFFGPGTRLTVL.

The chain is built from TRBV7-3 and TRBJ2-7, with TRBD1 identical over 8 bases. The germline V gene encodes CDR1 SGHTA and CDR2 FQGTGA. The CDR3 length is 16 residues. Trimming took 5 bases from V and 3 from J; bases not matched to a gene: 12. CDR3 amino acids: CASSHSGQEVDYEQYF. In DNA, the CDR3 is TGTGCCAGCAGCCACTCGGGACAGGAGGTGGACTACGAGCAGTACTTC.

This clone occurred a few times. The chain employs TRBV4-2 and TRBJ2-1; 10 bases match TRBD2. Germline CDR1 LGHNA, CDR2 YNFKEQ. V gave up 0 bases and J gave up 8 bases; unmatched junction bases: 7. The CDR3 contains 16 residues. The DNA for the CDR3 is TGTGCCAGCAGCCAAGATGGGGCTAGCGGGGGTTATGAGCAGTTCTTC. Its protein is CASSQDGASGGYEQFF.

This clone was counted a single time. This chain uses TRBV4-1 with TRBJ2-7, with D hard to call. This CDR3 spans 16 amino acids. Trimming stripped 3 bases from V and 2 bases from J, with 17 bases between. Germline CDR1 MGHRA, CDR2 YSYEKL. The chain's CDR3 is CASSQTFARPPYEQYF. CDR3 nucleotide sequence: TGCGCCAGCAGCCAGACCTTTGCCAGGCCTCCCTACGAGCAGTACTTC.

J is TRBJ2-3 and V is TRBV11-2; the match to TRBD2 covers 10 bases. With 1 base clipped from V and 0 bases from J, the junction kept 10 bases outside the gene matches. The CDR3 runs 19 residues. CDR1 SGHAT and CDR2 FQNNGV come from the germline V gene. CDR3 amino acids: CASSLALGLAGVSTDTQYF. In DNA form, the CDR3 reads TGTGCCAGCAGCTTAGCATTGGGGCTAGCGGGGGTGAGCACAGATACGCAGTATTTT.

This clone was seen a few times. The genes are TRBV30 and TRBJ1-4, with 10 bases aligning to TRBD1. The germline CDR1 and CDR2 sequences are GTSNPN and SVGIG (reference sequence). This CDR3 comprises 14 residues. The V and J ends lost 4 bases and 5 bases, in that order; junction bases with no gene match: 4. DNA of the CDR3: TGTGCCTGGACCACGGGACAGGGGAATGAAAAACTGTTTTTT. Translated: CAWTTGQGNEKLFF.

This clone was recorded a few times. V gene TRBV4-2 combines with J gene TRBJ1-6; tentatively, D is TRBD1 (6 bases). V was clipped by 4 bases and J by 7 bases, with 11 bases between them. The CDR3 is 14 residues long. Looked up from germline, CDR1 is LGHNA and CDR2 is YNFKEQ. CDR3 DNA: TGTGCCAGCAGCCCCCCAGGGGACAATTCACCCCTCCACTTT. This sequence encodes CASSPPGDNSPLHF.

About this clone: At one boundary the junction diverges from the germline segment, which might be a read error. The V gene is TRBV7-3, the J gene TRBJ1-2, with a possible D match to TRBD1 (5 bases). CDR1 and CDR2 from the germline V gene are SGHTA and FQGTGA. The CDR3 extends over 14 amino acids. The CDR3 DNA is TGCGCCAGCAGCCAAGAAGCAGGGTCCTATGGCTACACCTTC. As protein: CASSQEAGSYGYTF.

The chain uses TRBV7-9 and TRBJ2-1, with 7 bases matching TRBD1. Germline loops: CDR1 SEHNR, CDR2 FQNEAQ (reference sequence). This CDR3 region has 12 residues. After removal of 1 base from V and 9 bases from J, the junction contained 0 bases not matched to a gene. In nucleotides, the CDR3 is TGTGCCAGCAGCTTAGAGGGGGCTGAGCAGTTCTTC. Amino acid sequence: CASSLEGAEQFF.

The chain is built from TRBV6-5 and TRBJ2-7; 10 bases line up with TRBD2. Germline lookup yields CDR1 MNHEY and CDR2 SVGAGI. The V segment lost 6 bases and the J segment 7 bases; nucleotides outside the gene matches: 6. The CDR3 is made up of 13 amino acids. CDR3 coding DNA: TGTGCCAGCAGCCCCGGACTAGCGGAAGAGCAGTACTTC. Protein: CASSPGLAEEQYF.

At least ten counts were recorded for this clone. The V and J genes are TRBV5-5 and TRBJ1-3, with D tentatively TRBD1 (5 bases). The V and J ends lost 3 bases and 2 bases respectively, with 21 bases between them. The length of the CDR3 is 18 residues. CDR1 is SGHKS and CDR2 is YYEKEE in the germline V gene (reference sequence). The CDR3 is CASSYGEQTGYPGNTIYF. DNA for the CDR3: TGTGCCAGCAGCTACGGAGAACAAACAGGTTACCCTGGAAACACCATATATTTT. Drawing the rest from reference TRBV5-5 and TRBJ1-3, the complete variable domain is DAGVTQSPTHLIKTRGQQVTLRCSPISGHKSVSWYQQVLGQGPQFIFQYYEKEERGRGNFPDRFSARQFPNYSSELNVNALLLGDSALYLCASSYGEQTGYPGNTIYFGEGSWLTVV.

The rearrangement links TRBV30 to TRBJ2-3, with TRBD2 identical over 12 bases. The CDR3 spans 16 residues. Germline V gene sequence: CDR1 GTSNPN, CDR2 SVGIG (reference sequence). V shed 1 base and J 0 bases; nucleotides not matched to a gene: 2. The CDR3 coding sequence is TGTGCCTGGAGTGAAGGGACTAGCGGGAGCACAGATACGCAGTATTTT. Its translation is CAWSEGTSGSTDTQYF.

The CDR3 DNA reads TGTGCCAGCAGCAAAGCGCTTTCTGGGGCCCGCCCGAATGGCTACACCTTC. It codes for CASSKALSGARPNGYTF. This chain joins TRBV21-1 and TRBJ1-2; the table calls TRBD1, which could not be checked here. TRBV21-1 is shown as a pseudogene. This CDR3 spans 17 amino acids.

This chain joins TRBV5-1 and TRBJ2-7, with TRBD2 matching 7 bases. This CDR3 contains 13 residues. Looked up from germline, CDR1 is SGHRS and CDR2 is YFSETQ. J gave up 5 bases and V 2 bases, and 4 bases lay outside the gene matches. The CDR3 region is CASSFGGVDEQYF. Here the CDR3 DNA reads TGCGCCAGCAGCTTTGGGGGGGTAGACGAGCAGTACTTC.

The chain links TRBV10-3 to TRBJ1-6, with D possibly matching TRBD1 (5 bases). Germline-derived CDR1 and CDR2 are ENHRY and SYGVKD. V lost 1 base and J 8 bases, leaving 12 bases between the germline ends. The CDR3 contains 15 residues. CDR3 region: CAISEYQGEDSPLHF. CDR3 nucleotide sequence: TGTGCCATCAGTGAGTATCAGGGCGAGGATTCACCCCTCCACTTT.

The CDR3 loop is CASSQGQGNEQFF. Written as DNA, the CDR3 is TGCGCCAGCAGCCAGGGACAGGGGAATGAGCAGTTCTTC. The rearrangement links TRBV4-1 to TRBJ2-1; 10 bases fit TRBD1. This CDR3 spans 13 amino acids. The V gene's germline CDR1 is MGHRA and CDR2 YSYEKL. The V segment lost 3 bases and the J segment 7 bases; nucleotides outside the gene matches: 0.

This clone is labeled medium-sized. In the same sample, other DNA sequences code for this CDR3. The rearrangement links TRBV5-6 to TRBJ2-2; D is perhaps TRBD1 (6 bases). Germline V gene data show CDR1 as SGHDT and CDR2 as YYEEEE. This CDR3 spans 15 amino acids. The V gene lost 0 bases and the J gene lost 3 bases, with 9 bases spanning the gap. The CDR3 sequence is CASSLVQGDTGELFF. In DNA form, the CDR3 reads TGTGCCAGCAGCTTGGTACAGGGTGACACCGGGGAGCTGTTTTTT. The full variable domain, with the rest looked up from reference TRBV5-6 and TRBJ2-2, is DAGVTQSPTHLIKTRGQQVTLRCSPKSGHDTVSWYQQALGQGPQFIFQYYEEEERQRGNFPDRFSGHQFPNYSSELNVNALLLGDSALYLCASSLVQGDTGELFFGEGSRLTVL.

This sequence joins TRBV11-2 and TRBJ2-5; 13 nucleotides agree with TRBD2. CDR1 SGHAT and CDR2 FQNNGV come from the germline V gene. The CDR3 has 17 residues. With V trimmed by 6 bases and J by 5 bases, 12 bases remained unmatched. In DNA form, the CDR3 reads TGTGCCAGCAGGGGACTCACTAGCGGGGGGGTTATGGAGACCCAGTACTTC. This gives the protein CASRGLTSGGVMETQYF.

V gene TRBV18 combines with J gene TRBJ2-7, with D hard to call. Germline-derived CDR1 and CDR2 are KGHSH and LQKENI. CDR3 length: 14 residues. V was cut by 2 bases and J by 7 bases, with 15 bases left in between. The CDR3: CASSPDPKAGEQYF. The CDR3 DNA reads TGTGCCAGCTCACCAGATCCCAAGGCCGGGGAGCAGTACTTC.

The CDR3 loop is CASSPGALAKNIQYF. DNA of the CDR3: TGTGCCAGCAGCCCCGGAGCGCTCGCCAAAAACATTCAGTACTTC. The rearrangement links TRBV7-9 to TRBJ2-4; D is undetermined. Germline V CDR1 and CDR2: SEHNR, FQNEAQ (reference sequence). The CDR3 has 15 amino acids. The V end was cut by 5 bases, the J end by 1 base, with 12 bases between.

The V call is TRBV2, the J call TRBJ2-7; 7 nucleotides agree with TRBD1. V shed 2 bases and J 4 bases; nucleotides not matched to a gene: 8. The CDR3 covers 15 residues. The germline gives CDR1 SNHLY, CDR2 FYNNEI. The CDR3 loop reads CASSEPRQGGYEQYF. The CDR3 bases are TGTGCCAGCAGTGAACCCCGACAGGGTGGATACGAGCAGTACTTC.

The V call is TRBV5-1, the J call TRBJ2-7; perhaps TRBD1 as D (6 bases). The germline V and J ends were trimmed by 7 bases and 6 bases, with 11 bases remaining between them. The CDR3 runs to 11 residues. The germline CDR1 and CDR2 sequences are SGHRS and YFSETQ. The CDR3 loop reads CASADSFEQYF. The CDR3 DNA reads TGCGCCAGCGCGGACAGTTTCGAGCAGTACTTC.